This TCR beta chain emerged from a study of blood T cell repertoires in COVID-19. Repertoires were generated with immunoSEQ multiplex PCR, while TCRdb's copy carries only in-frame clones and drops some. The data contain a few hundred thousand clones, roughly 84% of them singletons. Looked up from germline, CDR1 is LGHDT and CDR2 is YNNKEL (reference sequence). The CDR3 is 15 amino acids. V lost 1 base, J lost 6 bases, and 4 bases stayed unmatched. This TCR was sampled from a man in his 60s with acute or convalescent COVID-19. The V and J genes are TRBV3-1 (or the pseudogene TRBV3-2) and TRBJ2-3; TRBD2 matches 10 bases. Material for sequencing was peripheral blood. The CDR3 spells CASSQASGGWDTQYF. CDR3 sequence (DNA): TGTGCCAGCAGCCAAGCTAGCGGGGGATGGGATACGCAGTATTTT.